Listed here are 26 T cell receptor beta chains from one sample, sequenced in a study of blood T cell repertoires in COVID-19. Clones were sequenced by immunoSEQ multiplex PCR, and TCRdb holds only the in-frame ones, with some missing. The sample holds 55,000 to 70,000 clones, about 78% seen once. The sample comprised peripheral blood. The receptors come from a human donor in a cohort sampled during active COVID-19.

This clone was seen more than once but under ten times. The V call is TRBV5-4, the J call TRBJ1-1, with D maybe TRBD1 (6 bases). Trimming took 3 bases from V and 2 from J, leaving 17 bases between them. Germline CDR1 and CDR2: SGHNT and YYREEE (reference sequence). The CDR3 has 16 residues. The CDR3 loop is CASSWGGRGGNTEAFF. CDR3 nucleotides: TGTGCCAGCAGCTGGGGGGGGCGAGGTGGCAACACTGAAGCTTTCTTT.

This chain uses TRBV5-1 with TRBJ2-2, with TRBD1 matching 10 bases. Germline CDR1 is SGHRS and CDR2 is YFSETQ. V gave up 1 base and J gave up 6 bases; unmatched junction bases: 3. The CDR3 contains 15 residues. Here the CDR3 DNA reads TGCGCCAGCAGCTTGTCGGGGACAGGGGCCGGGGAGCTGTTTTTT. Translating gives CASSLSGTGAGELFF.

This clone has just a few counts. The chain recombines TRBV5-1 with TRBJ1-1; 7 nucleotides line up with TRBD1. The CDR3 has 12 residues. J lost 7 bases, V lost 3 bases, and 3 bases had no gene match. Per germline, CDR1 SGHRS and CDR2 YFSETQ. CDR3 DNA: TGCGCCAGCAGCTCCGGACAGGATGAAGCTTTCTTT. This translates into CASSSGQDEAFF.

This clone was counted only a few times. V gene TRBV9 combines with J gene TRBJ1-1; no clear D. V lost 0 bases and J lost 6, with 9 bases in between. The CDR3 loop spans 13 amino acids. Germline CDR1 SGDLS, CDR2 YYNGEE. CDR3 residues: CASSVEEGSEAFF. CDR3 DNA: TGTGCCAGCAGCGTAGAGGAGGGTTCTGAAGCTTTCTTT.

V gene TRBV2 combines with J gene TRBJ1-2; D gene ambiguous. Trimming removed 4 bases from V and 5 bases from J, with 11 bases in between. The germline V gene has CDR1 SNHLY and CDR2 FYNNEI. This CDR3 has 13 residues. The CDR3 spells CASSGLARYGYTF. The CDR3 DNA reads TGTGCCAGCAGTGGACTAGCGAGGTATGGCTACACCTTC.

V usage is TRBV28 and J usage is TRBJ2-1; 14 nucleotides line up with TRBD2. Looked up from germline, CDR1 is MDHEN and CDR2 is SYDVKM. With V trimmed by 3 bases and J by 3 bases, 16 bases remained unmatched. The CDR3 length is 21 residues. The CDR3 sequence is CASSFTQSGTSGRKLYNEQFF. Written as DNA, the CDR3 is TGTGCCAGCAGTTTTACCCAATCCGGGACTAGCGGGAGAAAGCTCTACAATGAGCAGTTCTTC.

This chain uses TRBV19 with TRBJ2-3; a possible D gene is TRBD2 (5 bases). The V gene lost 5 bases and the J gene lost 2 bases, with 11 bases spanning the gap. The CDR3 loop spans 14 amino acids. Per germline, CDR1 LNHDA and CDR2 SQIVND (reference sequence). CDR3 in amino acids: CASSSSAVTDTQYF. The DNA for the CDR3 is TGTGCCAGTAGTTCTTCAGCGGTCACAGATACGCAGTATTTT.

The V and J genes are TRBV28 and TRBJ2-7; D gene ambiguous. The CDR3 contains 11 residues. V was shortened by 7 bases and J by 7 bases, with 11 bases between the two germline ends. Germline V lookup: CDR1 MDHEN, CDR2 SYDVKM. The CDR3 nucleotides are TGTGCCAGCACCCTCGGGTTTGAGCAGTACTTC. Translation: CASTLGFEQYF.

The genes are TRBV5-6 and TRBJ1-4; D perhaps matches TRBD1 (5 bases). This CDR3 has 15 residues. The germline V gene has CDR1 SGHDT and CDR2 YYEEEE. V was clipped by 0 bases and J by 8 bases, with 14 bases between them. The CDR3 loop reads CASSLVAGSPEKLFF. The CDR3 DNA follows: TGTGCCAGCAGCTTGGTGGCAGGGTCCCCGGAAAAACTGTTTTTT.

The gene calls are TRBV6-1 and TRBJ1-2; a possible D gene is TRBD1 (6 bases). This CDR3 comprises 16 residues. From germline, CDR1 is MNHNS and CDR2 SASEGT. The ends were cut back, 4 bases at V and 4 bases at J, with 19 bases in the middle. The CDR3, as DNA: TGTGCCAGCAGTGGACATTTTACAGGGATGGGCTATGGCTACACCTTC. Translating gives CASSGHFTGMGYGYTF.

The chain combines TRBV6-5 with TRBJ2-5, with 10 bases fitting TRBD1. The CDR3 loop spans 15 amino acids. The junction had 9 bases not matched to a gene; V was cut back by 7 bases and J by 4 bases. CDR1 is MNHEY, CDR2 SVGAGI, per germline. The CDR3 nucleotides read TGTGCCAGCAAGACAGGGGGCGCGGGTGGAGAGACCCAGTACTTC. This codes for CASKTGGAGGETQYF.

This chain joins TRBV14 and TRBJ1-4; possibly TRBD1 for D (6 bases). V was shortened by 1 base and J by 4 bases, with 16 bases between the two germline ends. The length of the CDR3 is 17 residues. CDR1 and CDR2 (germline): SGHDN, FVKESK. The DNA of the CDR3 is TGTGCCAGCAGCCAAGGGAAACAGGGACCTTATAATGAAAAACTGTTTTTT. It translates to CASSQGKQGPYNEKLFF.

This clone came up once. CDR3 amino acids: CASSEGQNTEAFF. CDR3 coding DNA: TGTGCCAGCTCAGAGGGCCAGAACACTGAAGCTTTCTTT. The J gene is TRBJ1-1, the V gene TRBV18; D is ambiguous. The CDR3 contains 13 residues. Germline loops: CDR1 KGHSH, CDR2 LQKENI. Trimming took 5 bases from V and 1 from J, leaving 8 bases between them.

This clone was seen more than once but under ten times. CDR3: CASSSGLAGVEETQYF. The CDR3 DNA is TGTGCCAGCAGCTCAGGACTAGCGGGAGTGGAAGAGACCCAGTACTTC. The chain links TRBV13 to TRBJ2-5; 13 bases agree with TRBD2. The CDR3 sequence is 16 residues long. CDR1 and CDR2 (germline): PRHDT, FYEKMQ (reference sequence). J was trimmed by 3 bases and V by 4 bases; bases with no gene match: 5.

The chain is built from TRBV12-3 or TRBV12-4 and TRBJ2-7; unclear D gene. Trimming stripped 3 bases from V and 4 bases from J, with 4 bases between. The CDR3 covers 11 residues. In nucleotides, the CDR3 is TGTGCCAGCAGTTTTGAGTACGAGCAGTACTTC. Residues: CASSFEYEQYF.

The rearrangement links TRBV27 to TRBJ2-4, with D tentatively TRBD2 (5 bases). Germline V lookup: CDR1 MNHEY, CDR2 SMNVEV (reference sequence). Trimming shortened V by 5 bases and J by 8 bases, and 19 bases separated the two germline ends. CDR3 length: 15 amino acids. Written as DNA, the CDR3 is TGTGCCAGCAGTCCCCTCGATCGGGGTTTTTACATTCAGTACTTC. Translation: CASSPLDRGFYIQYF.

The CDR3 nucleotides are TGTGCCAGCAGAATCGAAGCGGGTCTTATCACAGATACGCAGTATTTT. It codes for CASRIEAGLITDTQYF. The chain carries TRBV2 and TRBJ2-3; TRBD2 is a possible D gene (6 bases). Trimming removed 6 bases from V and 2 bases from J, with 18 bases in between. The CDR3 extends over 16 amino acids. Per germline, CDR1 SNHLY and CDR2 FYNNEI.

The CDR3 loop reads CASSTSTGPSGNTIYF. CDR3 bases: TGTGCCAGCTCAACCTCGACAGGGCCATCTGGAAACACCATATATTTT. The V call is TRBV18, the J call TRBJ1-3; 7 bases are a match to TRBD1. The CDR3 covers 16 residues. The junction had 8 bases not matched to a gene; V was cut back by 5 bases and J by 1 base. Germline V CDR1 and CDR2: KGHSH, LQKENI.

The chain recombines TRBV24-1 with TRBJ2-7; possible D gene TRBD1, 6 bases. V was clipped by 3 bases and J by 1 base, with 6 bases between them. The CDR3 length is 13 residues. Germline CDR1 is KGHDR and CDR2 is SFDVKD. CDR3: CATSDTGSYEQYF. The CDR3, as DNA: TGTGCCACCAGTGATACAGGGTCCTACGAGCAGTACTTC.

The CDR3 reads CASSLPPGQGVHEQYF. CDR3 DNA sequence: TGTGCCAGCAGCTTACCCCCGGGACAGGGGGTCCACGAGCAGTACTTC. The V gene is TRBV13, the J gene TRBJ2-7; TRBD1 agrees at 11 bases. Losses at the gene ends were 2 bases for V and 5 bases for J; bases not matched to a gene: 8. The germline V gene encodes CDR1 PRHDT and CDR2 FYEKMQ (reference sequence). The CDR3 consists of 16 residues.

The rearrangement joins TRBV19 to TRBJ1-2; D not certain. CDR1 is LNHDA, CDR2 SQIVND, per germline (reference sequence). Deletions cut 5 bases from V and 3 bases from J, with 16 bases between. This CDR3 comprises 15 residues. CDR3 DNA: TGTGCCAGTAGTCACGGGGTAGGTCTACACTATGGCTACACCTTC. The encoded protein is CASSHGVGLHYGYTF.

The chain links TRBV12-3 or TRBV12-4 to TRBJ1-1; 7 nucleotides align to TRBD1. The CDR3 consists of 13 residues. Trimming at V came to 8 bases and at J to 4 bases, leaving 7 bases not matched to a gene. The CDR3 bases are TGTGCCAGCCAGATACAGGGGATCACTGAAGCTTTCTTT. This translates into CASQIQGITEAFF.

J is TRBJ2-6 and V is TRBV19; unclear D gene. V lost 1 base and J 0 bases, leaving 13 bases between the germline ends. Germline V gene data show CDR1 as LNHDA and CDR2 as SQIVND (reference sequence). CDR3 length: 18 amino acids. This CDR3 is CASSIGARQFSGANVLTF. The DNA of the CDR3 is TGTGCCAGTAGTATAGGAGCGCGGCAGTTCTCTGGGGCCAACGTCCTGACTTTC.

This chain links TRBV7-6 with TRBJ1-2; the match to TRBD1 covers 9 bases. Per germline, CDR1 SGHVS and CDR2 FNYEAQ. The CDR3 loop spans 16 amino acids. The junction had 11 bases not matched to a gene; V was cut back by 5 bases and J by 4 bases. The chain's CDR3 is CASSPTRDRDPYGYTF. The CDR3 DNA sequence: TGTGCCAGCAGCCCGACCCGGGACAGGGACCCCTATGGCTACACCTTC.

The chain combines TRBV13 with TRBJ1-1; D is undetermined. Germline CDR1 and CDR2: PRHDT and FYEKMQ (reference sequence). This CDR3 is 14 amino acids long. The V end lost 0 bases, the J end lost 1 base, and 6 bases lay between the germline ends. CDR3 nucleotides: TGTGCCAGCAGCTTAGGACAGCCGAACACTGAAGCTTTCTTT. Its translation is CASSLGQPNTEAFF.

Written as DNA, the CDR3 is TGCGCCAGCAGTGAGCAAGGTACGGGAGGTGGCTACACCTTC. Translating it yields CASSEQGTGGGYTF. The rearrangement uses TRBV10-2 and TRBJ1-2; D is undetermined. This CDR3 has 14 residues. V lost 2 bases and J lost 7, with 14 bases in between. Germline CDR1 reads WSHSY; CDR2 reads SAAADI.